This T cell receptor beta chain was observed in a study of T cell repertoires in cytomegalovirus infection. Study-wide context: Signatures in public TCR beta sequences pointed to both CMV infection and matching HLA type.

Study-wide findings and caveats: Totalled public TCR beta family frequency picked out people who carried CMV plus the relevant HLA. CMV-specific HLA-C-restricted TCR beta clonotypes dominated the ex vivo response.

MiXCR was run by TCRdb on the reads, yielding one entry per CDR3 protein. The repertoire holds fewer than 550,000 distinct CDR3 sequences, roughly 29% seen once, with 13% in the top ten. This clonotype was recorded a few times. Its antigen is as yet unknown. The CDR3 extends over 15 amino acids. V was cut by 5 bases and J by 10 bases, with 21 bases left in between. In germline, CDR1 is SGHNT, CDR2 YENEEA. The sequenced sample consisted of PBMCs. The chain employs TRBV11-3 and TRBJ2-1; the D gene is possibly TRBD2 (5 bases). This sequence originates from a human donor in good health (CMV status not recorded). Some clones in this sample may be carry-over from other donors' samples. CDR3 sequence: CASSASGIRPGEQFF. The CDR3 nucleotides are TGTGCCAGCAGCGCCTCCGGGATTAGGCCGGGGGAGCAGTTCTTC.